This TCR beta chain was profiled in a study of T cells in women clearing cervical HPV infection (dated by TCRdb to the late 2010s). For context, the study as a whole: The cases were about 25 women with histologically confirmed HPV16-related CIN3 or worse, and 2 of these cases were invasive cancers. The controls were about two dozen women whose single incident HPV16 infection cleared within 12 months with no development of precancer or cancer. Case blood was taken at the visit when the lesion was first identified, whereas control blood was taken when infection was no longer detected. Among cases, blood sampling came a median of 149 days after lesion detection, with an interquartile range of roughly 85 to 220 days. HLA typing was available for only a few women, so HLA type could not be excluded as a confounder. This exploratory proof-of-principle case-control study, nested within the Guanacaste HPV Natural History Study in Costa Rica, compared TCR repertoires among women with different cervical HPV16 outcomes. Cases and controls were matched on year of sample collection and on age within five years. A median age of nearly 35 years was observed in cases versus roughly 40 in controls, and no significant differences in baseline characteristics were found. In the parent cohort, 8,500 to 12,000 women aged 18 or older were enrolled in Guanacaste, Costa Rica, during about 1992 to 1995 and were followed for 7 to 8 years. Five blinded duplicates per group were added as quality controls, so that 60 or so samples were obtained: some 50 participants and 10 replicates. General findings and caveats noted by the study authors: The cross-sectional design could not show whether associations preceded infection or resulted from it; effector/memory subsets and HPV-specific T cells were not isolated. Because the number of T cells in each sample was unknown, differences in richness could reflect differing T-cell content rather than repertoire biology. Cases were distinguished from controls with an estimated AUC of about 0.8 by random forest classifiers combining richness and V gene abundances. TCR repertoire richness was significantly higher in CIN3+ cases than in controls across sequencing depths, while evenness did not differ.

As regards this clone: Its antigen is still unknown.

Every participant had a single incident cervical HPV16 infection, and women with prevalent HPV16 infections were excluded. Cervical HPV DNA was detected by MY09/MY11 PCR and genotyped by dot-blot hybridization. Roughly 15 mL of heparinized blood was centrifuged, after which the buffy coat was aliquoted, frozen at -30 degrees C, and then stored at -80 degrees C. QIAGEN kits were used to extract genomic DNA from the buffy coat specimens. TCR beta CDR3 regions were amplified by multiplex PCR using the immunoSEQ assay from an average of around 1,200 ng genomic DNA per sample. To correct primer bias, the assay used a complete synthetic TCR repertoire to set an amplification baseline. The amplicons were sequenced on the Illumina platform. In the original analysis: Sequences were error-corrected by clustering with frequency ratios and a modified nearest-neighbor algorithm, then analyzed in the immunoSEQ Analyzer with IMGT gene definitions. TCR richness and evenness were averaged over 20 rarefaction repeats at each rarefaction depth, excluding samples with fewer sequences than the depth. Wilcoxon rank sum tests with FDR correction were used to compare V, D and J gene relative abundances between the groups. In the blinded duplicates, the intraclass correlation was approximately 96% for TCR richness and averaged about 79% across 66 gene segments. TCRdb holds this immuneACCESS table with in-frame rearrangements only. Some clones are missing; in checked studies, unresolved V genes explain under half, and the rest has no known cause. That table gives V, J and clone size, and the DNA gave D and trimming. The sample's table covers approximately 17,000 clones. The ten most abundant clones make up over 8.5% of the sample.

The TCR comes from a woman between 18 and 70 years old with a cervical HPV16 infection that either progressed to CIN3+ or cleared (not recorded which). Source material: blood buffy coat.

This receptor carries the CDR3 CASSQDAKEGNYGYTF. CDR3 DNA (partial): TGCGCCAGCAGCCAAGATGCGAAAGAGGGTAACTATGGC. The chain is made from TRBV4-1 and TRBJ1-2; the D gene remains uncertain. From the germline J gene comes the end of the CDR3, since the read stops 3 residues before it. The trim is 0 bases for V and 1 base for J, with a gap of 12 bases between the germline ends. Looking up the germline V gene yields CDR1 MGHRA and CDR2 YSYEKL. Counted from cysteine to phenylalanine, this CDR3 has 16 amino acids. Sequencing covers 39 bases of the CDR3, shown here with the frame starting at base 1.